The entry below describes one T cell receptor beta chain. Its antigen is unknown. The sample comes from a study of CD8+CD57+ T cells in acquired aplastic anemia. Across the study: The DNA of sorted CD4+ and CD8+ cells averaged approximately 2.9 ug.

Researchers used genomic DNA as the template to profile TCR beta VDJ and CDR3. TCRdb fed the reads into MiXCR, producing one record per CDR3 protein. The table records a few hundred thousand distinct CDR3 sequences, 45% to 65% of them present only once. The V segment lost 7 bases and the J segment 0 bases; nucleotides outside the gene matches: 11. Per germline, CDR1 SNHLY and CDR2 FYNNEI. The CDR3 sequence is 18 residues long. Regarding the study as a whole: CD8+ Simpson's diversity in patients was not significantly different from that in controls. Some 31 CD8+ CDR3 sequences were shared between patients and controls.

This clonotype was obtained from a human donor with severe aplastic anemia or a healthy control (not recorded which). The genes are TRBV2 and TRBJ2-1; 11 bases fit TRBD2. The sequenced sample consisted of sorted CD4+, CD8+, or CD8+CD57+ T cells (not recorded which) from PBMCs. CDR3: CASNGELAGANSYNEQFF. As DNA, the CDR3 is TGTGCCAGCAACGGGGAACTAGCGGGAGCGAACTCCTACAATGAGCAGTTCTTC.